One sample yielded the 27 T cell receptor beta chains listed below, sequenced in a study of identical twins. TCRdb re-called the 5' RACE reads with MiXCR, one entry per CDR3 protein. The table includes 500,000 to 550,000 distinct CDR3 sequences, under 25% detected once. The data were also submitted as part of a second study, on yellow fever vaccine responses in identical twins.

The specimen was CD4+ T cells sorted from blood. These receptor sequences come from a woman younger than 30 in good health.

CDR3 coding DNA: TGTGCCAGCAGCTTAGTTCCTCCCCCTGGCGAGCAGTACTTC. The encoded protein is CASSLVPPPGEQYF. This chain uses TRBV7-3 with TRBJ2-7; no firm D call. This CDR3 has 14 residues. Germline CDR1 is SGHTA and CDR2 is FQGTGA. The V gene lost 2 bases and the J gene lost 6 bases, with 14 bases spanning the gap.

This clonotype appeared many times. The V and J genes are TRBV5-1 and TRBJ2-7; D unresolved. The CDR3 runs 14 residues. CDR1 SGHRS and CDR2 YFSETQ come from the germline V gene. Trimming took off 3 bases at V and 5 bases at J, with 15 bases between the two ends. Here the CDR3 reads CASSSEPLVHEQYF. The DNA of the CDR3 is TGCGCCAGCAGCTCCGAACCACTGGTGCACGAGCAGTACTTC.

CDR3 bases: TGTGCCAGCGGCTCGGACAAAACCTACGAGCAGTACTTC. Its translation: CASGSDKTYEQYF. This sequence joins TRBV27 and TRBJ2-7, with D possibly being TRBD1 (5 bases). The CDR3 consists of 13 residues. V dropped 8 bases and J dropped 2 bases, with 13 bases sitting between them. CDR1 and CDR2 (germline): MNHEY, SMNVEV (reference sequence).

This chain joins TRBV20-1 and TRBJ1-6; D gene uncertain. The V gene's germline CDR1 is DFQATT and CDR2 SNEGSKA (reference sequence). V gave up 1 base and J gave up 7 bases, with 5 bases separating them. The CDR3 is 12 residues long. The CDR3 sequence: CSARGPNSPLHF. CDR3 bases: TGCAGTGCTAGAGGTCCGAATTCACCCCTCCACTTT.

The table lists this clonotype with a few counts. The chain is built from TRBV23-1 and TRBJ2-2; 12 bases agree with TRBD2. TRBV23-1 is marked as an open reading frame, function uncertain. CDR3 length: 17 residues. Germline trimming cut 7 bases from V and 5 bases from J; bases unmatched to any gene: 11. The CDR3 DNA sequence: TGCGCCAGCACAGCGACTAGCGGGAGAAATCGGACCGGGGAGCTGTTTTTT. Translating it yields CASTATSGRNRTGELFF.

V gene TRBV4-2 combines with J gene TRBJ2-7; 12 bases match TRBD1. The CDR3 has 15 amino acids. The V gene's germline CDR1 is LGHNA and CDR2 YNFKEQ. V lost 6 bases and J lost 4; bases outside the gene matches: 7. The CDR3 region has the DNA TGTGCCAGCAGTGGGACAGGGGGCGTCCGATACGAGCAGTACTTC. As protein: CASSGTGGVRYEQYF.

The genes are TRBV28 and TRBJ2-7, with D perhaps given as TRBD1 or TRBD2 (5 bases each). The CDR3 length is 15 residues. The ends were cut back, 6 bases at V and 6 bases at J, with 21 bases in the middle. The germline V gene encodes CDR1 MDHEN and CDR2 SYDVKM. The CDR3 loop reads CASSPGLLRGGEQYF. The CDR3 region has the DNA TGTGCCAGCAGCCCCGGGCTCTTGAGGGGTGGCGAGCAGTACTTC. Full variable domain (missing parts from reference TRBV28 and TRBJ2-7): DVKVTQSSRYLVKRTGEKVFLECVQDMDHENMFWYRQDPGLGLRLIYFSYDVKMKEKGDIPEGYSVSREKKERFSLILESASTNQTSMYLCASSPGLLRGGEQYFGPGTRLTVT.

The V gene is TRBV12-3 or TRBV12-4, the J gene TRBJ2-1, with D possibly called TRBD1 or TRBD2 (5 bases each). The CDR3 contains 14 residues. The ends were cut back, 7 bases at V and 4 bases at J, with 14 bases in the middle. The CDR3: CASIHRDEYNEQFF. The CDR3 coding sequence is TGTGCCAGCATTCACCGGGACGAATACAATGAGCAGTTCTTC.

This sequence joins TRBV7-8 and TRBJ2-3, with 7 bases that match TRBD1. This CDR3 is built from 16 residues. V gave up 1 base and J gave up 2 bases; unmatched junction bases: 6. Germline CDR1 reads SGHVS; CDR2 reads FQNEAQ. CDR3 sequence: CASSLGRQGVTDTQYF. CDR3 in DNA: TGTGCCAGCAGCTTAGGGCGGCAGGGGGTCACAGATACGCAGTATTTT. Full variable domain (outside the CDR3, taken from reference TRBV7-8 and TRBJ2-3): GAGVSQSPRYKVAKRGQDVALRCDPISGHVSLFWYQQALGQGPEFLTYFQNEAQLDKSGLPSDRFFAERPEGSVSTLKIQRTQQEDSAVYLCASSLGRQGVTDTQYFGPGTRLTVL.

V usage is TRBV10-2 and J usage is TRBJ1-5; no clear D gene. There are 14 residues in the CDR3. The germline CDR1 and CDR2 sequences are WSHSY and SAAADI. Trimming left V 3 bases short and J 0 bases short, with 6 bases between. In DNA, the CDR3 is TGCGCCAGCAGTGATGGACTTAGCAATCAGCCCCAGCATTTT. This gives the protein CASSDGLSNQPQHF.

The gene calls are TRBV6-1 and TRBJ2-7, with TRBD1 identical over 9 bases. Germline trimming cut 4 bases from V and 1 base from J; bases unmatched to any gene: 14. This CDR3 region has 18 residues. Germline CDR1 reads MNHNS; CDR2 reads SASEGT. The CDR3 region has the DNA TGTGCCAGCAGTGTTCAATTAGGGGACAGGGCCTTTTCCTACGAGCAGTACTTC. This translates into CASSVQLGDRAFSYEQYF.

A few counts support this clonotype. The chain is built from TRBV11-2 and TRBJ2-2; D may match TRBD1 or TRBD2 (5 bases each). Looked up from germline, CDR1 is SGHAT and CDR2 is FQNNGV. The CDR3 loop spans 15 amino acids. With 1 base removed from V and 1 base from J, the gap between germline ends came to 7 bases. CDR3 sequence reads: CASSLVGENTGELFF. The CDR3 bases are TGTGCCAGCAGCTTAGTGGGGGAGAACACCGGGGAGCTGTTTTTT.

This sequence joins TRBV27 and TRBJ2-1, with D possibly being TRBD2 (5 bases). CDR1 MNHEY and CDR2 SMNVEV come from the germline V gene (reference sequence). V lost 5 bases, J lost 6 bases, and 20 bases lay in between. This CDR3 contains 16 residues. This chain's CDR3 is CASSPRSGIALNEQFF. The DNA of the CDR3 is TGTGCCAGCAGTCCTAGGTCGGGGATAGCACTCAATGAGCAGTTCTTC.

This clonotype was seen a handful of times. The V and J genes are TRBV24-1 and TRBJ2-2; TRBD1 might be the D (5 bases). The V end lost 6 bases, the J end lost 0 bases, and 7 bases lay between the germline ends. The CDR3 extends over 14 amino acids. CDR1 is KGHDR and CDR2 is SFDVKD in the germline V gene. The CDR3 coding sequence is TGTGCCACCAGTTTGACAGCGAACACCGGGGAGCTGTTTTTT. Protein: CATSLTANTGELFF.

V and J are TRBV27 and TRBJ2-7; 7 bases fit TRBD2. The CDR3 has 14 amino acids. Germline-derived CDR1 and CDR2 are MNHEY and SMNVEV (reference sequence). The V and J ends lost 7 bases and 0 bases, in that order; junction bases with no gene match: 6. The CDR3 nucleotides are TGTGCCAGCACGGGGCGGGAGCGCTCCTACGAGCAGTACTTC. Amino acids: CASTGRERSYEQYF.

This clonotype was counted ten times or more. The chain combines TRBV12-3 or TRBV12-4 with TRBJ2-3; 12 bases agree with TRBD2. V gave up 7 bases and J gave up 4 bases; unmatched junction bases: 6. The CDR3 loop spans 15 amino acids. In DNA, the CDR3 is TGTGCCAGCACACCGACTAGCGGGGGTGCAGATACGCAGTATTTT. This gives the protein CASTPTSGGADTQYF.

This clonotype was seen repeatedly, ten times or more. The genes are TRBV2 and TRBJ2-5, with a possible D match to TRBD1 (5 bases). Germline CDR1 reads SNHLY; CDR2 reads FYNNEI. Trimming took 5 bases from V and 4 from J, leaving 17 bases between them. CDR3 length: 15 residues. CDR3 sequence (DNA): TGTGCCAGCAGTAACCGACAGTCCCGGGCAGAGACCCAGTACTTC. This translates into CASSNRQSRAETQYF.

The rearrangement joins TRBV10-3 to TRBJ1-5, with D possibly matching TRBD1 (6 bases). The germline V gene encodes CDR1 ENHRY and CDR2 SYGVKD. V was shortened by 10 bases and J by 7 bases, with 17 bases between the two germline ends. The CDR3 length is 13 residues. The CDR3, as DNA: TGTGCCACAGGGGACGAAGAGGCCCAGCCCCAGCATTTT. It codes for CATGDEEAQPQHF.

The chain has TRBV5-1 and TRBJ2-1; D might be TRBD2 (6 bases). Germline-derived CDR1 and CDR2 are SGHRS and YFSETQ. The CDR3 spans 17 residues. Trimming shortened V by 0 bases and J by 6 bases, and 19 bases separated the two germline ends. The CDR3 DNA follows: TGCGCCAGCAGCTTGGCCGGTCGGATTGACGGGGGCAATGAGCAGTTCTTC. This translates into CASSLAGRIDGGNEQFF.

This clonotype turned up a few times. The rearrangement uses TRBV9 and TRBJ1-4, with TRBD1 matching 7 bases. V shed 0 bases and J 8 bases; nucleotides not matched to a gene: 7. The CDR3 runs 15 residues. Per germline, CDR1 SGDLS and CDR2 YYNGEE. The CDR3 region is CASSVDPTGEEKLFF. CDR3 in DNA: TGTGCCAGCAGCGTAGACCCCACAGGGGAGGAAAAACTGTTTTTT.

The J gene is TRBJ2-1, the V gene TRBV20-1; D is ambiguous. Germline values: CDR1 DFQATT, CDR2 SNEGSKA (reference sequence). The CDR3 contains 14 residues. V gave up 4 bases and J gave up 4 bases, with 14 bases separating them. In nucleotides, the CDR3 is TGCAGTGCTACCCCCCGCACCATATACAATGAGCAGTTCTTC. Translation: CSATPRTIYNEQFF.

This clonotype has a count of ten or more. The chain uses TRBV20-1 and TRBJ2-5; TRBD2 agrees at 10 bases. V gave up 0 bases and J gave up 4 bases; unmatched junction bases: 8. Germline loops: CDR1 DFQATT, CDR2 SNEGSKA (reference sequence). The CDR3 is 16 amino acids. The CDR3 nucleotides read TGCAGTGCTAGAGATTGGGTTAGCGGGAGGTCAGAGACCCAGTACTTC. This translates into CSARDWVSGRSETQYF.

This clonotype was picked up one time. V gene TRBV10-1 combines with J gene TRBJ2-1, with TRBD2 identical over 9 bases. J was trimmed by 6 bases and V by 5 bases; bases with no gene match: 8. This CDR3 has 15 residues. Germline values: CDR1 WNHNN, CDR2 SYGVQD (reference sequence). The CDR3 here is CASSSGTSRANEQFF. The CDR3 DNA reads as TGCGCCAGCAGTTCCGGGACTAGCCGTGCCAATGAGCAGTTCTTC.

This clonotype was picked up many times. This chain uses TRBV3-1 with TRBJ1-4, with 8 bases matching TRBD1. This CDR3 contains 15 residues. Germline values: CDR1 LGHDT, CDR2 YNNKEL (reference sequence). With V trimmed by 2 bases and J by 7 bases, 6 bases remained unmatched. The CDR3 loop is CASSQQGAGGEKLFF. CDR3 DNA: TGTGCCAGCAGCCAACAGGGGGCAGGCGGTGAAAAACTGTTTTTT.

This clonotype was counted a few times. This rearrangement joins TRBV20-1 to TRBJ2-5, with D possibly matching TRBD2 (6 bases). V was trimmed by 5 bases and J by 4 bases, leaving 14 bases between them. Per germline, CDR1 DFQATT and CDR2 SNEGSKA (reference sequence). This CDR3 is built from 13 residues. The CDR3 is CSAGRLVGETQYF. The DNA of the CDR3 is TGCAGTGCTGGCCGACTAGTGGGAGAGACCCAGTACTTC.

In DNA form, the CDR3 reads TGTGCCAGCAGCCAAGAAGTGGCGAGTACAAGGGAGACCCAGTACTTC. Its protein is CASSQEVASTRETQYF. The genes are TRBV3-1 and TRBJ2-5, with D unresolved. V dropped 0 bases and J dropped 5 bases, with 16 bases sitting between them. The germline V gene encodes CDR1 LGHDT and CDR2 YNNKEL (reference sequence). CDR3 length: 16 residues.

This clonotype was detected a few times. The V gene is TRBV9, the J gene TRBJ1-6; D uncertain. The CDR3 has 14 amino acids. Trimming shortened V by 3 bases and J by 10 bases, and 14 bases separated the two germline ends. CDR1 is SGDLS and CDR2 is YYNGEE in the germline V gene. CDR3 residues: CASSETEARSPLHF. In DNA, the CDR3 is TGTGCCAGCAGCGAGACGGAGGCCCGATCACCCCTCCACTTT.